This T cell receptor (beta chain) appears in the sequencing data of a study of T-cell reconstitution after alpha-beta-depleted transplantation in children. The CDR3 extends over 13 amino acids. Trimming took 5 bases from V and 9 from J, leaving 12 bases between them. CDR1 SGHRS and CDR2 YFSETQ come from the germline V gene. Unique molecular identifiers featured in how the TCRbeta library was prepared. TCRdb ran MiXCR on the PCR reads and lists one entry per CDR3 protein. The data show roughly 100,000 distinct CDR3 sequences, with roughly 8.3% seen just once and approximately 7% held by the top ten. In this sample, this clonotype turned up many times.

Sequenced here: PBMCs from the stem cell graft donor, sampled from the stem cell graft. This clonotype was obtained from a human donor who donated a stem cell graft to a child with congenital amegakaryocytic thrombocytopenia. The V gene is TRBV5-1, the J gene TRBJ1-6; D gene ambiguous. The CDR3 here is CASSEGGPSPLHF. As DNA, the CDR3 is TGCGCCAGCAGTGAGGGCGGACCTTCACCCCTCCACTTT.